This record looks at one TCR beta chain sequence and its context. As handled by the study authors: Cell counts per sample came from amplifying reference gene primers. Data came from immunoSEQ multiplex PCR; TCRdb stores just in-frame clones and leaves some out. D and trimming were read from the DNA, whereas the V and J calls and clone size are those reported in that table. The sample includes roughly 200,000 clones, around 84% of them seen just once. The CDR3 is 18 residues long. The V gene end was trimmed by 1 base and the J gene end by 7 bases; junction bases not matched to a gene: 13. Germline CDR1 reads SGHDT; CDR2 reads YYEEEE. The data are from a study of blood T cell repertoires in COVID-19. On the study more broadly: COVID-19 samples from acute and convalescent phases originated in the United States, Italy and Spain. From T cells, B-cell-depleted T cells, or PBMCs came the material, which was cDNA or gDNA.

The sequencing input was peripheral blood. This chain uses TRBV5-6 with TRBJ2-1, with 11 bases fitting TRBD2. The receptor's source is a woman of 80 years or more with active or convalescent COVID-19. CDR3 in amino acids: CASSLRTSGFPPINEQFF. CDR3 nucleotide sequence: TGTGCCAGCAGCTTGAGGACTAGCGGGTTCCCACCGATAAATGAGCAGTTCTTC.